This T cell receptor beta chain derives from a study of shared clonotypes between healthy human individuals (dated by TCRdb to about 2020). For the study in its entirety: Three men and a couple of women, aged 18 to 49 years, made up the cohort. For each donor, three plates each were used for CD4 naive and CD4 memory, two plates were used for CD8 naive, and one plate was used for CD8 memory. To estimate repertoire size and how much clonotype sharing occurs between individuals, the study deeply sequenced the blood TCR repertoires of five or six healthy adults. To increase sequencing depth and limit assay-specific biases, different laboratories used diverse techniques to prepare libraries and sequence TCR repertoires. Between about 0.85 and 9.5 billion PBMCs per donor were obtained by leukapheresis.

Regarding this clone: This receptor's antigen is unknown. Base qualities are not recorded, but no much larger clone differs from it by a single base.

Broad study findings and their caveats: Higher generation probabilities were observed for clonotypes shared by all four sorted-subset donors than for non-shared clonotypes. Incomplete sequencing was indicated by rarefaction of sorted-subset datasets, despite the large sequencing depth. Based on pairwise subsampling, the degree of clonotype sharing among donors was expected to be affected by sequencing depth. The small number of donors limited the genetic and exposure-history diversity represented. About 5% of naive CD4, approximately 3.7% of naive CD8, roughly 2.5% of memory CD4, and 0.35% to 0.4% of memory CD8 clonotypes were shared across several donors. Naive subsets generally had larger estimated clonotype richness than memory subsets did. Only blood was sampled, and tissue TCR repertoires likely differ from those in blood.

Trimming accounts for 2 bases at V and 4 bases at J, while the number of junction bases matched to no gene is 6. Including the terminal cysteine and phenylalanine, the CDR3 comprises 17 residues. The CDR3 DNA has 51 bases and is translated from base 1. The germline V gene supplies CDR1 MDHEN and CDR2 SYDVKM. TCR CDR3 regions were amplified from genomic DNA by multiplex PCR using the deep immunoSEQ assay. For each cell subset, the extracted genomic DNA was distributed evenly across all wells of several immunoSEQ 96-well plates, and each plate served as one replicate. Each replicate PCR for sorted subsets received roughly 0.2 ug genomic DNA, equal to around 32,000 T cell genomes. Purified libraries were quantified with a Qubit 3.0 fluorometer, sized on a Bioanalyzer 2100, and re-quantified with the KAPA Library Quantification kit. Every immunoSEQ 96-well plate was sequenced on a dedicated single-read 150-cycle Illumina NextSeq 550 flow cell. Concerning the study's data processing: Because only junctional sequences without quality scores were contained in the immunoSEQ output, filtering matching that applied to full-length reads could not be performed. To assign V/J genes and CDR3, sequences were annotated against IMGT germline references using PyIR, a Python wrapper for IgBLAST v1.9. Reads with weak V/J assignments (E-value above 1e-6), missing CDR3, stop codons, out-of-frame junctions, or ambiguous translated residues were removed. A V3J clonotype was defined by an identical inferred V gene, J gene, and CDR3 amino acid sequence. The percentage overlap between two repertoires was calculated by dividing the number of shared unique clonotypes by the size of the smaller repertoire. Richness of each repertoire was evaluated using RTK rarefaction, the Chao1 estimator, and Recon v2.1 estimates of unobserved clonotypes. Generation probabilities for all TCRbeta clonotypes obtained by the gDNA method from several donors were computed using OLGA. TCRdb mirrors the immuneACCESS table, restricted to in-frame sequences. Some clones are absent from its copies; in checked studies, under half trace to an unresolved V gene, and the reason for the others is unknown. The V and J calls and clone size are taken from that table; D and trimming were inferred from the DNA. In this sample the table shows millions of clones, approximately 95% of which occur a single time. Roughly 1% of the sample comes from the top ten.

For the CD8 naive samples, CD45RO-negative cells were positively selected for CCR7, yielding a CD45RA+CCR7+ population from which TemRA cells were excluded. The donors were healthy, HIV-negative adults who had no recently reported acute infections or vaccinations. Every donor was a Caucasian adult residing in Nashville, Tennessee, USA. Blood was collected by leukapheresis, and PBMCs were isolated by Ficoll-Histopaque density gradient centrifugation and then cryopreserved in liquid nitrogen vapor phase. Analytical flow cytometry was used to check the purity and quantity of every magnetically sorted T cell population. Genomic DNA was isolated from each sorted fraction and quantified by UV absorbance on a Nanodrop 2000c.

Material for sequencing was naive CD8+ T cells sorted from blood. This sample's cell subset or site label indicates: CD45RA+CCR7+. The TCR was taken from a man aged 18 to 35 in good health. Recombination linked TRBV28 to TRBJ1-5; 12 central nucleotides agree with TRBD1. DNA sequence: TGTGCCAGCAGTTTAGGGACAGGGGGCGCCGGGAATCAGCCCCAGCATTTT. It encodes CASSLGTGGAGNQPQHF.